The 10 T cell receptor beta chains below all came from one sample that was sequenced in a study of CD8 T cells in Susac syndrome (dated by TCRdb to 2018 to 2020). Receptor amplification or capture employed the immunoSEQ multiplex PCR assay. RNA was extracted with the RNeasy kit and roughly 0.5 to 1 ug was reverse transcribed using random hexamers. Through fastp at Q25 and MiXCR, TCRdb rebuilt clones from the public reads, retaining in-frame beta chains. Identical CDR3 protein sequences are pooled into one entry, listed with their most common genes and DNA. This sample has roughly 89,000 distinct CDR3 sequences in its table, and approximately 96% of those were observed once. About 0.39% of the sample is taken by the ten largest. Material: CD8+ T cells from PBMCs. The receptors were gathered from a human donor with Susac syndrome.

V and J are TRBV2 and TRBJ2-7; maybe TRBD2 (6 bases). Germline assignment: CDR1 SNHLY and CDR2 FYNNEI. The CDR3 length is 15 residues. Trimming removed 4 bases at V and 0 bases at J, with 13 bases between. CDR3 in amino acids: CASSVRGLSSYEQYV. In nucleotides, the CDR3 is TGTGCCAGCAGTGTACGGGGACTCTCCTCCTACGAGCAGTACGTC.

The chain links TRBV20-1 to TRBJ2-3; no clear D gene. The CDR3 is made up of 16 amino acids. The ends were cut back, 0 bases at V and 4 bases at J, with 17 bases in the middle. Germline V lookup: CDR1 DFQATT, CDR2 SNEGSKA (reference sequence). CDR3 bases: TGCAGTGCTAGAGATCCGCCAGCAACGCCGGCAGATACGCAGTATTTT. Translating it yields CSARDPPATPADTQYF.

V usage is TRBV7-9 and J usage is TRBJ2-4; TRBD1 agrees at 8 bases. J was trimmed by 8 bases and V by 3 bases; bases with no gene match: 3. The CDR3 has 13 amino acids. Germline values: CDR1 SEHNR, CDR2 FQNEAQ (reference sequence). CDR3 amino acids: CASSFRGLDIQYF. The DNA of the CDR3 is TGTGCCAGCAGCTTCAGGGGGCTGGACATTCAGTACTTC.

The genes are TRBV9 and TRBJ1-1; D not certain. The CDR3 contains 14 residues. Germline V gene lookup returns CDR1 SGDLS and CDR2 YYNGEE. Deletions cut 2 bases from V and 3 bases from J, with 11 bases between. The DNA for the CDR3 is TGTGCCAGCAGCGTGGGGTCCACCTACACTGAAGCTTTCTTT. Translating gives CASSVGSTYTEAFF.

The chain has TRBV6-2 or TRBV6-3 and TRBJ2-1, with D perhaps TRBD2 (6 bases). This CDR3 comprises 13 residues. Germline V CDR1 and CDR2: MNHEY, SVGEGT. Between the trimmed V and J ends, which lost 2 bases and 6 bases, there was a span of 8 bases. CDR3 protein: CASSYGSGNEQFF. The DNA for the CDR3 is TGTGCCAGCAGTTACGGTAGCGGCAATGAGCAGTTCTTC.

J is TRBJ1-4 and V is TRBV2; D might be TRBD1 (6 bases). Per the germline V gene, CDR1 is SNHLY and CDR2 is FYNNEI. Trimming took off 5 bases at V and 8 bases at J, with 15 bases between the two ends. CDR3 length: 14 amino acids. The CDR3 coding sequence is TGTGCCAGCAGTCCCCCGGACAGAGGGGAAAAACTGTTTTTT. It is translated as CASSPPDRGEKLFF. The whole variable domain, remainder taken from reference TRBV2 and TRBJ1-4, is EPEVTQTPSHQVTQMGQEVILRCVPISNHLYFYWYRQILGQKVEFLVSFYNNEISEKSEIFDDQFSVERPDGSNFTLKIRSTKLEDSAMYFCASSPPDRGEKLFFGSGTQLSVL.

CDR3 residues: CAWSKKGWGYEQYF. Written as DNA, the CDR3 is TGTGCCTGGAGTAAAAAGGGCTGGGGCTACGAGCAGTACTTC. The chain links TRBV30 to TRBJ2-7; D gene uncertain. The length of the CDR3 is 14 residues. CDR1 and CDR2 from the germline V gene are GTSNPN and SVGIG (reference sequence). V shed 2 bases and J shed 3 bases, with 14 bases lying between them. Based on the CDR3 plus reference TRBV30 and TRBJ2-7, the full variable domain is SQTIHQWPATLVQPVGSPLSLECTVEGTSNPNLYWYRQAAGRGLQLLFYSVGIGQISSEVPQNLSASRPQDRQFILSSKKLLLSDSGFYLCAWSKKGWGYEQYFGPGTRLTVT.

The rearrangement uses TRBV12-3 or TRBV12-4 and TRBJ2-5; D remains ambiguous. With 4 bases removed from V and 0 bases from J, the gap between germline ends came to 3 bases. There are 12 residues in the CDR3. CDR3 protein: CASSSDQETQYF. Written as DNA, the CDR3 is TGTGCCAGCAGTTCCGACCAAGAGACCCAGTACTTC.

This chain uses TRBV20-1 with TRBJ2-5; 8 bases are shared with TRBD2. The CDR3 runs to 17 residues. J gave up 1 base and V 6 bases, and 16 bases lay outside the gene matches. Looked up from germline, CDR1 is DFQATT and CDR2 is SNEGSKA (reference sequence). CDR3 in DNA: TGCAGTGCCCCTCGCAGGGGACTTAGCGGGGTCCAAGAGACCCAGTACTTC. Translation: CSAPRRGLSGVQETQYF.

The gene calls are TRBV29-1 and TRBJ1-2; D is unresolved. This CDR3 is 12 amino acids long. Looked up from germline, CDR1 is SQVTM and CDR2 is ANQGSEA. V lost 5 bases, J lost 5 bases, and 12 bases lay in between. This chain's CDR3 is CSVPGNIYGYTF. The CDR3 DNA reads TGCAGCGTTCCGGGAAACATATATGGCTACACCTTC.